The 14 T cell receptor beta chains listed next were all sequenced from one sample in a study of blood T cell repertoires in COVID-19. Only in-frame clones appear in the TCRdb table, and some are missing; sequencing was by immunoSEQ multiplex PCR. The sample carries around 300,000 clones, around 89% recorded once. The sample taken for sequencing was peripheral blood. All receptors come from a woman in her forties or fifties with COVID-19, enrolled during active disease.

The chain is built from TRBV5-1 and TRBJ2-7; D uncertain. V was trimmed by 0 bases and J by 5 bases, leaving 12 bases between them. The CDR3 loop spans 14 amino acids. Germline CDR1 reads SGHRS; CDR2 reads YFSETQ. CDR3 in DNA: TGCGCCAGCAGCTTGGGAGGAAGCGTTCACGAGCAGTACTTC. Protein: CASSLGGSVHEQYF.

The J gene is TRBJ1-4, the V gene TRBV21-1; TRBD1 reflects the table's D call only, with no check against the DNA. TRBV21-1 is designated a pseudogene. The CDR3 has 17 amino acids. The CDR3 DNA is TGTGCCAGCAGCTATTACAGGGGGCGAGCAACTAATGAAAAACTGTTTTTT. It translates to CASSYYRGRATNEKLFF.

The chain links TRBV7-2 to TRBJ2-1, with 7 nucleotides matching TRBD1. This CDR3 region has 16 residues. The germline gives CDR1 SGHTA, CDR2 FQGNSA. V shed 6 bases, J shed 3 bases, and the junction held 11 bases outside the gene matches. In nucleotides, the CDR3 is TGTGCCAGCAGACAAAGGGGGACAGATCTCTACAATGAGCAGTTCTTC. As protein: CASRQRGTDLYNEQFF.

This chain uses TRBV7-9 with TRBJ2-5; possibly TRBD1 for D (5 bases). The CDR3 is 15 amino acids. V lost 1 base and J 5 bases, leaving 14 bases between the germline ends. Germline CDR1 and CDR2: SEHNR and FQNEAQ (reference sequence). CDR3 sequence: CASSLVPGLGETQYF. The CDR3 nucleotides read TGTGCCAGCAGCTTAGTACCAGGGCTGGGGGAGACCCAGTACTTC.

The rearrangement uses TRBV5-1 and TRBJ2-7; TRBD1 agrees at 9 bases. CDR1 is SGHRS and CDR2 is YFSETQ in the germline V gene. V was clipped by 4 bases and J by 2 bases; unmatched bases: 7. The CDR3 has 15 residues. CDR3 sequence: CASSEGTGSTYEQYF. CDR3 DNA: TGCGCCAGCAGCGAAGGGACAGGGAGCACCTACGAGCAGTACTTC.

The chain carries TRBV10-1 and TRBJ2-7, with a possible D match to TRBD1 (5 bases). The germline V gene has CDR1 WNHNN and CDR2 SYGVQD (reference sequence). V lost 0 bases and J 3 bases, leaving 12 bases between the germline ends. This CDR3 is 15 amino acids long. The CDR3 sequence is CASSESTFRGYEQYF. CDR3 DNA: TGCGCCAGCAGTGAGTCGACTTTTAGGGGCTACGAGCAGTACTTC.

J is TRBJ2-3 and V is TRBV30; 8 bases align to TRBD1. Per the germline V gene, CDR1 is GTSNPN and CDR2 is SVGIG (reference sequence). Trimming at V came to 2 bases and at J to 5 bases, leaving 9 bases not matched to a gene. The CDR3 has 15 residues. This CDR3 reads CAWSSGGSSLDTQYF. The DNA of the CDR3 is TGTGCCTGGAGTTCAGGGGGCTCTTCGCTAGATACGCAGTATTTT.

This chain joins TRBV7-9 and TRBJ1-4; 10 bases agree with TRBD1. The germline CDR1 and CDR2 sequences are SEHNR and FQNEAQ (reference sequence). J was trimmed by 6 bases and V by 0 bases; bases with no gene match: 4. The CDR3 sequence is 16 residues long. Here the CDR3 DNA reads TGTGCCAGCAGCTTAGCCGCGGGACAGGGGTATGAAAAACTGTTTTTT. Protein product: CASSLAAGQGYEKLFF.

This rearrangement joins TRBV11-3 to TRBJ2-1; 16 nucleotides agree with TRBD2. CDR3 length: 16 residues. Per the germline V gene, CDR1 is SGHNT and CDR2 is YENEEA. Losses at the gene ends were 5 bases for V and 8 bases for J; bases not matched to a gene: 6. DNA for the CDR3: TGTGCCAGCAGCCCCGGGACTAGCGGGAGGGCCGATGAGCAGTTCTTC. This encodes CASSPGTSGRADEQFF.

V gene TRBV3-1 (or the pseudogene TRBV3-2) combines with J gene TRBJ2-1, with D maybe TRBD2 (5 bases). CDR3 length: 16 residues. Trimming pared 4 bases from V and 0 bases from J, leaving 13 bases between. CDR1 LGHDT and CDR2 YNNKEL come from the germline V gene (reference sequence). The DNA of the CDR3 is TGTGCCAGCAGCCCTGAGGGTCACTTCTCCTACAATGAGCAGTTCTTC. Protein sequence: CASSPEGHFSYNEQFF.

The CDR3 DNA is TGTGCCAGCAGCCCCACCGCATCTGGAGCTAGAACGCAGTATTTT. Protein: CASSPTASGARTQYF. The V and J genes are TRBV13 and TRBJ2-3; D ambiguous. Germline V lookup: CDR1 PRHDT, CDR2 FYEKMQ (reference sequence). The CDR3 has 15 residues. V was cut by 5 bases and J by 9 bases, with 21 bases left in between.

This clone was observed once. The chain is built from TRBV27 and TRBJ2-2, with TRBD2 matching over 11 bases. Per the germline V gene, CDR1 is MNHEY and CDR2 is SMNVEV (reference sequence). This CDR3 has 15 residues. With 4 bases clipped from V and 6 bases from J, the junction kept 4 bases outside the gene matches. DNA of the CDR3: TGTGCCAGCAGTTCGCTAGCGGGAGGTCCCGGGGAGCTGTTTTTT. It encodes CASSSLAGGPGELFF.

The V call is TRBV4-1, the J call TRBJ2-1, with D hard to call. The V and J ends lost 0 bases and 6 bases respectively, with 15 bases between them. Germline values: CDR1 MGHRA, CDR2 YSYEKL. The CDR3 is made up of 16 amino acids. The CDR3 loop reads CASSQDVSGWINEQFF. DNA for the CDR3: TGCGCCAGCAGCCAAGATGTGTCCGGGTGGATCAATGAGCAGTTCTTC.

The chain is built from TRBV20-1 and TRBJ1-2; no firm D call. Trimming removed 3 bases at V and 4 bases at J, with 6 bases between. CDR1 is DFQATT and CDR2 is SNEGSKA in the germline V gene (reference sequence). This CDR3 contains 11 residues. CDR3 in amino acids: CSASAVYGYTF. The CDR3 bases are TGCAGTGCTAGCGCAGTCTATGGCTACACCTTC.